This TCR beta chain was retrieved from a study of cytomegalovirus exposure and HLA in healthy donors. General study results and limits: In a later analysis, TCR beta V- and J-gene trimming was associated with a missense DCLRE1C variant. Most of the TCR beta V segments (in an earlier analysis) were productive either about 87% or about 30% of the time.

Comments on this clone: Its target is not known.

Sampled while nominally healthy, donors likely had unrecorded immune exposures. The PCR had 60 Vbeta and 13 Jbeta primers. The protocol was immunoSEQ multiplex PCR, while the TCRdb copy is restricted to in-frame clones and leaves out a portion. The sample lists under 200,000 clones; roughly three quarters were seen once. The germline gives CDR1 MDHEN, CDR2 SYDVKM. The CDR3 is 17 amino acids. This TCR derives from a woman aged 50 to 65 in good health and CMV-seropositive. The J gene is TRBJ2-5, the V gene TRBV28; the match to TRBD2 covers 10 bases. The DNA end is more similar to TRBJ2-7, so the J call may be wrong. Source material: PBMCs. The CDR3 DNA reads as TGTGCCAGCAGTTCCTCTCATGGGGTAGCGGGAGGCTACGAGCAGTACTTC. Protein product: CASSSSHGVAGGYEQYF.